The clone carrying this TCR beta chain turned up a few times. As yet, its antigen is unknown. The sample originates from a study of T cell repertoires in cytomegalovirus infection. Findings and caveats of the study: Cumulative public TCR beta family frequency identified CMV carriers with the relevant HLA. Within the response measured ex vivo, HLA-C-restricted CMV-specific TCR beta clonotypes were dominant.

V shed 6 bases and J shed 2 bases, with 23 bases lying between them. This CDR3 is built from 16 residues. CDR1 is DFQATT, CDR2 SNEGSKA, per germline (reference sequence). From the reads, TCRdb called clonotypes with MiXCR, one entry per CDR3 protein. Among roughly 230,000 distinct CDR3 sequences, 6% to 8% were seen once, and the ten largest hold 6.5%. The rearrangement joins TRBV20-1 to TRBJ2-7; the D gene is possibly TRBD1 (5 bases). The receptor was derived from a human donor in good health (CMV status not recorded). Some clones in this sample may be carry-over from other donors' samples. Sequencing was performed on PBMCs. CDR3 nucleotide sequence: TGCAGTGCCAGAAGTAGTACAAGGGGATCTCCCTACGAGCAGTACTTC. It codes for CSARSSTRGSPYEQYF.